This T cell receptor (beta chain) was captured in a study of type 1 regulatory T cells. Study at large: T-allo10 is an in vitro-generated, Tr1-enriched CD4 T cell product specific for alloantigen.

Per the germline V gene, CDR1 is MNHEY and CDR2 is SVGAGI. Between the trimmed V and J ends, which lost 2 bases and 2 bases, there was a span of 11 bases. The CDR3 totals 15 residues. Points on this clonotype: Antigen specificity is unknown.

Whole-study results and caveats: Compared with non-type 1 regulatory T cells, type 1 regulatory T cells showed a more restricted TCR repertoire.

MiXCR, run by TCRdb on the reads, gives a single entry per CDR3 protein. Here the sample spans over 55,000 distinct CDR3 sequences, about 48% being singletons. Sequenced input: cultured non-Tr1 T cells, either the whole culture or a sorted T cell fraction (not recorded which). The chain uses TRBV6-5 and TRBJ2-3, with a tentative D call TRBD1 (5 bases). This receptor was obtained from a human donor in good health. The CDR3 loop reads CASSYRGGSTDTQYF. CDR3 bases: TGTGCCAGCAGTTACAGGGGCGGCTCCACAGATACGCAGTATTTT.